This T cell receptor (beta chain) was retrieved from a study of early T cells in non-severe SARS-CoV-2 infection. The germline V gene has CDR1 KGHDR and CDR2 SFDVKD. This CDR3 has 14 amino acids. The V gene lost 6 bases and the J gene lost 10 bases, with 18 bases spanning the gap. This clonotype was observed at least ten times. Via MiXCR, TCRdb re-called the 5' RACE reads, giving one row per CDR3 protein. The table records tens of thousands of distinct CDR3 sequences, about 10% of them present only once. Sequencing was carried out using whole blood. The receptor comes from an adult who was a healthcare worker with PCR-confirmed SARS-CoV-2 infection or an uninfected control (not recorded which). The rearrangement joins TRBV24-1 to TRBJ2-1; tentative D call: TRBD2 (6 bases). This CDR3 is CATSIRDSTQEQFF. The CDR3 nucleotides read TGTGCCACCAGTATCCGGGACTCCACGCAGGAGCAGTTCTTC.